This T cell receptor beta chain is from a study of T cell changes during pregnancy in multiple sclerosis. Assay: immunoSEQ multiplex PCR; the TCRdb copy retains only in-frame clones and omits some. The table includes tens of thousands of clones, roughly nine tenths detected once. This specimen consisted of CD4+ T cells from peripheral blood mononuclear cells, obtained in the second trimester of pregnancy. The sequence derives from a female donor with multiple sclerosis, enrolled in a pregnancy study.

CDR3 amino acids: CASSLARGPGTQYF. CDR3 sequence (DNA): TGTGCCAGCAGCTTAGCGCGGGGCCCGGGGACCCAGTACTTC. The chain employs TRBV7-8 and TRBJ2-5, with D possibly being TRBD2 (6 bases). V gave up 0 bases and J gave up 7 bases, with 12 bases separating them. CDR1 is SGHVS, CDR2 FQNEAQ, per germline. CDR3 length: 14 residues.